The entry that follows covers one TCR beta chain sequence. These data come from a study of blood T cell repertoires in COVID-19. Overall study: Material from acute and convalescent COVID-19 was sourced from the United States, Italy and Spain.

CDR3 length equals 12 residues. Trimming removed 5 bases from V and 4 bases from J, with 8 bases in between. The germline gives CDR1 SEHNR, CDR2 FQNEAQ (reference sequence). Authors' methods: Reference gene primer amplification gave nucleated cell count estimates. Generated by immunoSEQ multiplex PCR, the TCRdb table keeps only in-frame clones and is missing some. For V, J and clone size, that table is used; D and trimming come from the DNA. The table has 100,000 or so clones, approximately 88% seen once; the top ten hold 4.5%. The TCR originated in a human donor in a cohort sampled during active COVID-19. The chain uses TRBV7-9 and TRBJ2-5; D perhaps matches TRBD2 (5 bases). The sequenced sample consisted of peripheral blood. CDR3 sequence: CASSRDLETQYF. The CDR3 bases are TGTGCCAGCAGCCGGGATTTAGAGACCCAGTACTTC.